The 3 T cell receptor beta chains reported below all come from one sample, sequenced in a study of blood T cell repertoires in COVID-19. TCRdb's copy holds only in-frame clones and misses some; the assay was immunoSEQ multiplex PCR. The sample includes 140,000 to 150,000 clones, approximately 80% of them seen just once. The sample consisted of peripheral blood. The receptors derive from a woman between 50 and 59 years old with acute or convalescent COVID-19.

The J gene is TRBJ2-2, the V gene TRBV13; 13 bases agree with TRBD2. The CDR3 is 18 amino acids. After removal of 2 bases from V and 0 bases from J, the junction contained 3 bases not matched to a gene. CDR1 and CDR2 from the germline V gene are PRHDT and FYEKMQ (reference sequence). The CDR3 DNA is TGTGCCAGCAGCTTATGGACTAGCGGGGGAGCGAACACCGGGGAGCTGTTTTTT. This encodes CASSLWTSGGANTGELFF.

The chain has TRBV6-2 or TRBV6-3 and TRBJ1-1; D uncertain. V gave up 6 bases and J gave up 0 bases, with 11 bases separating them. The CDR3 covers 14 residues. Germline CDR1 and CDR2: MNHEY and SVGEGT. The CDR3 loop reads CASSWTEVNTEAFF. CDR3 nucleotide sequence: TGTGCCAGCAGCTGGACGGAGGTGAACACTGAAGCTTTCTTT.

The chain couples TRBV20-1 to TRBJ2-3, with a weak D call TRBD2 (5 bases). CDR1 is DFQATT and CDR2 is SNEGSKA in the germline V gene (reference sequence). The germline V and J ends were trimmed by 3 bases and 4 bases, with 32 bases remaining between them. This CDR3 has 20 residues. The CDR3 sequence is CSASTGYEEFGTASSDTQYF. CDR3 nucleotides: TGCAGTGCTAGTACGGGGTATGAGGAGTTCGGAACAGCTTCTTCAGATACGCAGTATTTT.